Presented here are 12 T cell receptor beta chains from one specimen sequenced in a study of T cells in Graves' hyperthyroidism and ophthalmopathy. The source material, RNA transcripts, was used to amplify TCR beta CDR3 regions. First-round RT-PCR of the TCR CDR3 relied on the HTBI primer set. One entry per CDR3 protein, called by TCRdb with MiXCR from the multiplex PCR reads. The sample lists around 560,000 distinct CDR3 sequences, 15% to 20% occurring once. Sequenced: blood. Receptors originate from a woman aged 18-35 years with Graves' hyperthyroidism.

This clonotype was seen ten or more times. This chain joins TRBV4-1 and TRBJ1-5, with unresolved D. V lost 0 bases and J lost 0, with 18 bases in between. Per the germline V gene, CDR1 is MGHRA and CDR2 is YSYEKL. The CDR3 covers 19 residues. The CDR3 spells CASSQDAINRRVSNQPQHF. In DNA, the CDR3 is TGCGCCAGCAGCCAAGACGCCATCAACCGGCGGGTTAGCAATCAGCCCCAGCATTTT.

This rearrangement joins TRBV15 to TRBJ2-2; 12 bases agree with TRBD2. The CDR3 has 18 residues. J lost 7 bases, V lost 2 bases, and 11 bases had no gene match. The germline V gene encodes CDR1 LNHNV and CDR2 YYDKDF (reference sequence). The CDR3 nucleotides read TGTGCCACCAGCAGAACTGGACTAGCGGGGCCACGGGGCGGGGAGCTGTTTTTT. Amino acid sequence: CATSRTGLAGPRGGELFF.

This clonotype was detected ten times or more. The chain carries TRBV11-1 and TRBJ2-7; D not certain. The CDR3 spans 15 residues. The germline V gene encodes CDR1 SGHAT and CDR2 FQDESV (reference sequence). V was clipped by 0 bases and J by 6 bases, with 15 bases between them. CDR3 residues: CASSLAGDPPFEQYF. The DNA for the CDR3 is TGTGCCAGCAGCTTAGCTGGGGATCCCCCCTTCGAGCAGTACTTC.

Notes on this clonotype: A read error may be the cause here, since a much bigger clone is one base away. No conserved phenylalanine or tryptophan is present at the end of the CDR3, so a read error is the likely explanation. The V gene is TRBV20-1, the J gene TRBJ1-2; TRBD1 aligns across 9 bases. The germline V gene encodes CDR1 DFQATT and CDR2 SNEGSKA (reference sequence). V lost 5 bases and J lost 6; bases outside the gene matches: 7. This CDR3 spans 13 amino acids. DNA for the CDR3: TGCAGTGCTGGGGGACAGGGCTTCGATGGCTACACCCTC. Translated: CSAGGQGFDGYTL.

The chain joins TRBV20-1 to TRBJ2-7; possibly TRBD2 for D (6 bases). The CDR3 runs to 12 residues. From germline, CDR1 is DFQATT and CDR2 SNEGSKA (reference sequence). V was shortened by 2 bases and J by 3 bases, with 8 bases between the two germline ends. CDR3: CSARFGGYEQYF. CDR3 coding DNA: TGCAGTGCTAGATTCGGGGGCTACGAGCAGTACTTC.

This clonotype was found many times. The V call is TRBV7-9, the J call TRBJ2-3, with D unclear. Looked up from germline, CDR1 is SEHNR and CDR2 is FQNEAQ (reference sequence). The CDR3 totals 16 residues. V dropped 7 bases and J dropped 1 base, with 18 bases sitting between them. This CDR3 is CASTQGLGVGTDTQYF. CDR3 in DNA: TGTGCCAGCACCCAAGGGCTAGGAGTTGGCACAGATACGCAGTATTTT.

This clonotype has at least ten counts. This CDR3 reads CASSADRLHKNIQYF. CDR3 nucleotide sequence: TGTGCCAGCAGTGCGGACAGGCTACACAAAAACATTCAGTACTTC. This chain links TRBV28 with TRBJ2-4; 7 bases agree with TRBD1. This CDR3 comprises 15 residues. J was trimmed by 3 bases and V by 5 bases; bases with no gene match: 7. Germline V gene sequence: CDR1 MDHEN, CDR2 SYDVKM.

The genes are TRBV19 and TRBJ2-2; D is possibly TRBD1 or TRBD2 (5 bases each). Germline CDR1 reads LNHDA; CDR2 reads SQIVND (reference sequence). This CDR3 comprises 13 residues. The V and J ends lost 4 bases and 4 bases respectively, with 7 bases between them. CDR3 residues: CASSKGSTGELFF. The CDR3 DNA sequence: TGTGCCAGTAGTAAGGGGAGCACCGGGGAGCTGTTTTTT.

This clonotype has at least ten counts. V gene TRBV11-3 combines with J gene TRBJ1-1; 12 bases are shared with TRBD1. This CDR3 comprises 14 residues. Germline loops: CDR1 SGHNT, CDR2 YENEEA. Trimming took 4 bases from V and 10 from J; bases not matched to a gene: 7. CDR3 in amino acids: CASSSSGTGGRAFF. The CDR3, as DNA: TGTGCCAGCAGCTCCTCCGGGACAGGGGGCCGAGCTTTCTTT.

The chain has TRBV5-1 and TRBJ2-3; 11 nucleotides line up with TRBD2. With 2 bases clipped from V and 4 bases from J, the junction kept 6 bases outside the gene matches. Germline V gene lookup returns CDR1 SGHRS and CDR2 YFSETQ. This CDR3 comprises 16 residues. DNA for the CDR3: TGCGCCAGCAGCTTCCTACTAGCGGGAGCCCCAGATACGCAGTATTTT. This sequence encodes CASSFLLAGAPDTQYF. Filled out from reference TRBV5-1 and TRBJ2-3, the complete variable domain reads KAGVTQTPRYLIKTRGQQVTLSCSPISGHRSVSWYQQTPGQGLQFLFEYFSETQRNKGNFPGRFSGRQFSNSRSEMNVSTLELGDSALYLCASSFLLAGAPDTQYFGPGTRLTVL.

The chain employs TRBV6-1 and TRBJ2-5; 9 nucleotides align to TRBD2. Germline V gene data show CDR1 as MNHNS and CDR2 as SASEGT. The CDR3 extends over 18 amino acids. The junction had 14 bases not matched to a gene; V was cut back by 1 base and J by 5 bases. CDR3 sequence (DNA): TGTGCCAGCAGTGAAGTCCTAGGGCGGGGGGGCCGGTCGGAGACCCAGTACTTC. It specifies CASSEVLGRGGRSETQYF.

This clonotype was recorded at least ten times. This chain connects TRBV12-3 or TRBV12-4 to TRBJ2-7, with 9 positions matching TRBD1. The junction had 4 bases not matched to a gene; V was cut back by 3 bases and J by 1 base. This CDR3 contains 15 residues. CDR3: CASSFDRGRSYEQYF. The CDR3 DNA sequence: TGTGCCAGCAGTTTTGACAGGGGGAGGTCCTACGAGCAGTACTTC.